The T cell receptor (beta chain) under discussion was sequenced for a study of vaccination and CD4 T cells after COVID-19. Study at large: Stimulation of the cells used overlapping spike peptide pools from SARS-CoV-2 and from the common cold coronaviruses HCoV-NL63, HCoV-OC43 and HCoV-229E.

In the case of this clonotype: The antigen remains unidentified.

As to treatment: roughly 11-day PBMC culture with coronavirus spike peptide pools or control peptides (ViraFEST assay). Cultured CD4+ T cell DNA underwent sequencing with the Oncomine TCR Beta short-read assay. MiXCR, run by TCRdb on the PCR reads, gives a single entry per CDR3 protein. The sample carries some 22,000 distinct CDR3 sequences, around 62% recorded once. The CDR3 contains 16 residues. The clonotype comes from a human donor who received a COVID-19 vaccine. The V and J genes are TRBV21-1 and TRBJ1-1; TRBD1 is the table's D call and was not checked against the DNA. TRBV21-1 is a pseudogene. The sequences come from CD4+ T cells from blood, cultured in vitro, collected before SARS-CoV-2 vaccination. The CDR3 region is CATSGGSEEYYTEAFF. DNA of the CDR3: TGTGCCACTTCGGGGGGATCGGAGGAATATTACACTGAAGCTTTCTTT.